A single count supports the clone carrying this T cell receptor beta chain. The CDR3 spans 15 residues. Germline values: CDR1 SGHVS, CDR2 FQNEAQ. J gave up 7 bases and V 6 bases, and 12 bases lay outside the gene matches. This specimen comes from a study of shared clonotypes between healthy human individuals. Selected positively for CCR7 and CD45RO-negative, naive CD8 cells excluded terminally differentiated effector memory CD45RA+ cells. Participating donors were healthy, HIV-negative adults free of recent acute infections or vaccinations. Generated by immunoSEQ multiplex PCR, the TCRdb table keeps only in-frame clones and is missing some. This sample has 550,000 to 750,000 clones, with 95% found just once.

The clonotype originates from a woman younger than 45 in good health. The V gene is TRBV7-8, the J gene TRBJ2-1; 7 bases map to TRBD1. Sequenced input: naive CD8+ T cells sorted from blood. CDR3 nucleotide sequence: TGTGCCAGCAGTTCTAGACAGGGAGTAGGGAATGAGCAGTTCTTC. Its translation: CASSSRQGVGNEQFF. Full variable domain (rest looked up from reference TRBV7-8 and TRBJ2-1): GAGVSQSPRYKVAKRGQDVALRCDPISGHVSLFWYQQALGQGPEFLTYFQNEAQLDKSGLPSDRFFAERPEGSVSTLKIQRTQQEDSAVYLCASSSRQGVGNEQFFGPGTRLTVL.